The subject of this entry is one TCR beta chain. This clonotype was observed at least ten times. Its target antigen remains unknown. There are no base qualities to consult, and no much larger clone falls within one base. This sample stems from a study of T cells in Graves' hyperthyroidism and ophthalmopathy (dated by TCRdb to about 2019). A note on the overall study: Peripheral blood samples were taken at the time of initial diagnosis, prior to any treatment. TCR V-J signatures able to tell the groups apart were searched for in a discovery cohort of 95 or so patients, of whom around 43 had Graves' ophthalmopathy and around 57 had stable Graves' hyperthyroidism. An independent validation cohort of 18 to 20 hyperthyroidism patients and roughly 16 patients who later progressed to ophthalmopathy tested prospective prediction of ophthalmopathy. The approximately 90 discovery patients were divided at random into training and test sets in a 7:3 ratio. In several Graves' hyperthyroidism patients, the study also compared T-cell repertoires from thyroid tissue with T-cell repertoires from blood. Following sampling, methimazole starting at 30 mg daily was given to hyperthyroidism patients, and high-dose intravenous methylprednisolone was given to ophthalmopathy patients. The paper describes TCR Vbeta CDR3 sequencing of 140 or so peripheral blood samples, made up of 43 ophthalmopathy patients, around 73 hyperthyroidism patients and around 17 progressor patients. The study at large found these results: No statistical method was used to fix the sample size in advance, and group allocation was not hidden from the investigators. Most expanded thyroid clonotypes (frequency above 0.001) were also detected in blood, a finding suggesting that blood repertoires may reflect thyroid immune responses. During validation, the model predicted progression to ophthalmopathy a median of approximately 6.5 months ahead of onset, with 60% to 71% sensitivity and around 73% specificity. Ophthalmopathy was separated from stable hyperthyroidism by a 13 V-J signature model, with approximately 86% sensitivity and about 81% specificity obtained in cross-validation and 80%/75% obtained in testing.

Spanning cysteine to phenylalanine, the CDR3 consists of 15 amino acids. Left in the record is the CDR3 DNA by itself, 45 bases read in frame from the first base. In the germline V gene, CDR1 corresponds to MNHNS and CDR2 to SASEGT. A patient counted as having stable Graves' hyperthyroidism if no progression to ophthalmopathy occurred over 18 months of follow-up. Hyperthyroidism patients were aged 18 to 65 years and newly diagnosed, with disease duration of less than 2 months. The study excluded patients with uncontrolled infections, other autoimmune diseases, pregnancy or lactation. Diagnoses were based on clinical symptoms, serum thyroxine and TRAb, thyroid ultrasound and orbital computed tomography. Ficoll-Paque density gradient centrifugation was used to isolate PBMCs from under 11 ml of fresh peripheral blood. Trizol reagent was used to extract total RNA, and RNA quality was then checked on an Agilent 2100 Bioanalyzer.

The TCR beta CDR3 regions were amplified from RNA transcripts. For the first round of RT-PCR on the TCR CDR3, the HTBI primer set was used together with the Qiagen OneStep RT-PCR kit. The libraries were constructed in a second round of multiplex PCR and then size-selected and purified. Paired-end sequencing of the libraries was performed with 100 bp reads on an Illumina HiSeq2000. The paper's processing steps were these. SOAPnuke was used to process the raw data, throwing out any read that contained adapters or uncalled bases, had a mean Phred below 15, or lacked an exact constant-primer or identifier match. High-quality paired reads were merged with COPE v1.2.5, and unique nucleotide sequences were defined as clonotypes. Clonotypes were aligned to IMGT TRBV, TRBD and TRBJ reference segments using MiTCR v1.1. The analysis included only V-J combinations with a frequency above 0.0001, which together covered about 99% of the repertoires. A TCS score was defined as the ratio between F50 (clonal expansion) and ExV (chaos), using BLOSUM62-based TCRdist between CDR3 peptides within each V-J. Welch's t-statistics and random forest reduced fewer than 550 V-J features to around 14, which were used in a naive Bayes classifier (R e1071). TCRdb applied fastp at Q25 and MiXCR to the public reads, then kept only in-frame beta chains. All rows with the same CDR3 protein become a single entry with the most common DNA and genes. The V and J calls reflect TCRdb's pipeline rather than the authors' work. The sample profile shows some 740,000 distinct CDR3 sequences; 11% to 15% of them were found once. The top ten constitute more than 8.5% of the sample.

The sequencing input was blood. The TCR was taken from a woman aged 18-29 years with Graves' hyperthyroidism. In this chain, TRBV6-1 is recombined with TRBJ2-2; TRBD1 is a possible D gene, resting on 5 matching bases. The CDR3 corresponds to CALLSDKANTGELFF. The base sequence is TGTGCGCTCCTGTCGGACAAGGCGAACACCGGGGAGCTGTTTTTT.